A single T cell receptor beta chain is shown here with its context. Its antigen remains unidentified. This entry belongs to a study of PD-1 blockade in classical Hodgkin lymphoma. Relapse after autologous stem cell transplantation occurred in every patient, and brentuximab vedotin exposure varied. Complete response, partial response or progressive disease constituted the best responses recorded. Study-wide results and caveats: Repertoire differences have undefined causes, possibly disease activity or prior therapy. Patients excluded were those beginning nivolumab under 1 year after ASCT.

V lost 4 bases and J lost 2, with 11 bases in between. Germline values: CDR1 WSHSY, CDR2 SAAADI. The CDR3 is 15 amino acids. Profiled with immunoSEQ multiplex PCR; TCRdb holds only in-frame clones, not every one. The sample consists of around 20,000 clones, 80% of them appearing once. V is TRBV10-2 and J is TRBJ2-2; D perhaps matches TRBD1 (6 bases). The material sequenced was peripheral blood mononuclear cells (PBMCs), taken before the second cycle of nivolumab. The TCR was taken from a human donor with classical Hodgkin lymphoma. For the CDR3, the DNA is TGCGCCAGCAGTGCAGGGGTGGGTAACACCGGGGAGCTGTTTTTT. The encoded protein is CASSAGVGNTGELFF.